This T cell receptor (beta chain) derives from a study of control samples from healthy donors and cancer patients. The method was immunoSEQ multiplex PCR; TCRdb's version includes in-frame clones alone and lacks a portion of them. The sample shows around 94,000 clones, 93% of them seen only once. J was trimmed by 8 bases and V by 5 bases; bases with no gene match: 13. The germline V gene encodes CDR1 LNHDA and CDR2 SQIVND (reference sequence). The CDR3 totals 15 residues. Sequences were obtained from blood. This chain links TRBV19 with TRBJ1-1; 8 bases agree with TRBD1. The sequence was collected from a woman aged 25 to 45 in good health. CDR3 DNA sequence: TGTGCCAGTAGTGGAGTCTGGACAGGGTCTACCGAAGCTTTCTTT. Protein sequence: CASSGVWTGSTEAFF.